This T cell receptor (beta chain) comes out of a study of shared clonotypes between healthy human individuals. Germline V gives CDR1 ENHRY, CDR2 SYGVKD. The CDR3 spans 13 residues. V dropped 3 bases and J dropped 8; count of bases not matched to a gene: 6. Repertoires were generated with immunoSEQ multiplex PCR, while TCRdb's copy carries only in-frame clones and drops some. The table records some 1.5 million clones, roughly 98% of them present only once. Material: naive CD4+ T cells sorted from blood. Indicated subset: CD45RA+ positively selected. This receptor was obtained from a man between 25 and 39 years old in good health. This sequence joins TRBV10-3 and TRBJ1-2; 7 nucleotides line up with TRBD1. The CDR3: CAISEGGMGGYTF. For the CDR3, the DNA is TGTGCCATCAGTGAAGGGGGCATGGGAGGCTACACCTTC.